This TCR beta chain derives from a study of T cell changes during pregnancy in multiple sclerosis. Clones were read by immunoSEQ multiplex PCR, and TCRdb kept only the in-frame ones, dropping some. Here the sample spans approximately 100,000 clones, around 90% being singletons. The CDR3 runs 16 residues. The sample consisted of peripheral blood, taken in the second trimester of pregnancy. The chain links TRBV21-1 to TRBJ2-5; the table's D call TRBD2 went unverified against the DNA. TRBV21-1 is deemed a pseudogene. This clonotype was sampled from a female donor with multiple sclerosis, enrolled in a pregnancy study. CDR3 DNA: TGTGCCAGCAGCAAAGGAGGGGGGGGTCGGCCAGAGACCCAGTACTTC. Its translation is CASSKGGGGRPETQYF.